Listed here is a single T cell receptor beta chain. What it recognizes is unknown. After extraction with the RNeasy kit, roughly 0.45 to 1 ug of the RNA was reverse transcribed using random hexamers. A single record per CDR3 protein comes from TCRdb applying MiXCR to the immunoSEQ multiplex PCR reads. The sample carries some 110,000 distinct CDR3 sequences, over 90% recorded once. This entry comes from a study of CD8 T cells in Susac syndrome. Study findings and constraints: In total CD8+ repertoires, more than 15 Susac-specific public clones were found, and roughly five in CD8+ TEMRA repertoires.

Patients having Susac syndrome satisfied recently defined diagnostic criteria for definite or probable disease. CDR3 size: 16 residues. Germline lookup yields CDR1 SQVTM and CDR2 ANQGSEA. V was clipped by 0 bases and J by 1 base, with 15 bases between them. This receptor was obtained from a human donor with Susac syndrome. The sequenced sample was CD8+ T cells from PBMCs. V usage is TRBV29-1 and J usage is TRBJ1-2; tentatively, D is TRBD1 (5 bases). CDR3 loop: CSVEDHEGRFNYGYTF. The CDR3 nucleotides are TGCAGCGTTGAAGATCATGAGGGGCGGTTTAACTATGGCTACACCTTC.